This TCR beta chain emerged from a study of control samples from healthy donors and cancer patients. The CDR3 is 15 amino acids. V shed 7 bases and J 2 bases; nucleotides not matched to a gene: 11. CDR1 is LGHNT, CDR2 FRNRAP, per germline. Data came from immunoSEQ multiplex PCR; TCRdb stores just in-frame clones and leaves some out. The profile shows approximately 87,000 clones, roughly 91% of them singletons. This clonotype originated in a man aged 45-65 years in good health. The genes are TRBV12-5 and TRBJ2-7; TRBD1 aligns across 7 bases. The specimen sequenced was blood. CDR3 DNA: TGTGCTAGTGCCACGGGACAGAGGGATACCTACGAGCAGTACTTC. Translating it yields CASATGQRDTYEQYF.